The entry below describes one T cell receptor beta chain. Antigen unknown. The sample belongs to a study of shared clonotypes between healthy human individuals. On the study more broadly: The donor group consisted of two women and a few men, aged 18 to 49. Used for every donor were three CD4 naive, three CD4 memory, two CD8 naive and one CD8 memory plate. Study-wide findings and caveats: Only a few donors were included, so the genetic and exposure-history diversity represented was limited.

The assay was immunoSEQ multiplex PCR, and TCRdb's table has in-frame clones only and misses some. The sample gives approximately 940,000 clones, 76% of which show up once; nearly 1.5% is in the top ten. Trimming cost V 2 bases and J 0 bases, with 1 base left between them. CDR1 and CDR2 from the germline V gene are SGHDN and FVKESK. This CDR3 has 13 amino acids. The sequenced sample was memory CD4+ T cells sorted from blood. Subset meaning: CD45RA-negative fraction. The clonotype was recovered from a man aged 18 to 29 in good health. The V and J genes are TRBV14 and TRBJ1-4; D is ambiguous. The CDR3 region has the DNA TGTGCCAGCAGCCAAACAACTAATGAAAAACTGTTTTTT. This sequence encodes CASSQTTNEKLFF. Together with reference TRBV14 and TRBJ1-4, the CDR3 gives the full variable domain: EAGVTQFPSHSVIEKGQTVTLRCDPISGHDNLYWYRRVMGKEIKFLLHFVKESKQDESGMPNNRFLAERTGGTYSTLKVQPAELEDSGVYFCASSQTTNEKLFFGSGTQLSVL.